The present T cell receptor (beta chain) was sequenced within a study of cytomegalovirus exposure and HLA in healthy donors. The germline gives CDR1 MNHEY, CDR2 SMNVEV (reference sequence). With 6 bases removed from V and 5 bases from J, the gap between germline ends came to 10 bases. The CDR3 is 12 amino acids. Primers included in the PCR were 60 Vbeta and 13 Jbeta primers. Assay: immunoSEQ multiplex PCR; the TCRdb copy retains only in-frame clones and omits some. Here the sample spans about 65,000 clones, over 75% being singletons. This clone appeared a few times. The receptor was derived from a woman in her twenties or thirties in good health and CMV-seronegative. V gene TRBV27 combines with J gene TRBJ1-2, with D tentatively TRBD1 (5 bases). The sequenced sample was PBMCs. CDR3 sequence reads: CASSTGGYGYTF. The CDR3 DNA follows: TGTGCCAGCAGCACAGGAGGGTATGGCTACACCTTC.